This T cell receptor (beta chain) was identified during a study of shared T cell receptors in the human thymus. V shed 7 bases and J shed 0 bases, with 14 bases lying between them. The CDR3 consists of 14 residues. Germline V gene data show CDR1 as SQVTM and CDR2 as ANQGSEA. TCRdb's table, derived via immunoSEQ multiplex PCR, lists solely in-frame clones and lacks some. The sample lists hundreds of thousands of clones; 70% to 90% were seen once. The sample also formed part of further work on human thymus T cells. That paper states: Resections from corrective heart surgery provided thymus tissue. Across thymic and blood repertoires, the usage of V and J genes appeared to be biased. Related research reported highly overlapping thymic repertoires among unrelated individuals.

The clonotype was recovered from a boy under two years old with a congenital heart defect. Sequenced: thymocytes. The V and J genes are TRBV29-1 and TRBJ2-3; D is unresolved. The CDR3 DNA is TGCAGCGCAGACCGACACAGAAGCACAGATACGCAGTATTTT. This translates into CSADRHRSTDTQYF.